These 26 T cell receptor beta chains originate from one sample sequenced in a study of OX40 agonist ivuxolimab in advanced cancers. TCRdb's table, derived via immunoSEQ multiplex PCR, lists solely in-frame clones and lacks some. The sample includes 69,000 or so clones, 75% to 90% of them seen just once. The starting material was CD4+ or CD8+ T cells sorted from blood, obtained in a trial of the OX40 agonist ivuxolimab. Every receptor here comes from an adult with an advanced solid tumor such as melanoma, head and neck, liver or kidney cancer.

The chain couples TRBV5-4 to TRBJ1-6, with 7 bases identical to TRBD1. Per the germline V gene, CDR1 is SGHNT and CDR2 is YYREEE (reference sequence). CDR3 length: 14 amino acids. With 0 bases clipped from V and 9 bases from J, the junction kept 3 bases outside the gene matches. The DNA of the CDR3 is TGTGCCAGCAGCTTGGACAGGGGAGCTTCACCCCTCCACTTT. This translates into CASSLDRGASPLHF. Full variable domain (missing parts from reference TRBV5-4 and TRBJ1-6): ETGVTQSPTHLIKTRGQQVTLRCSSQSGHNTVSWYQQALGQGPQFIFQYYREEENGRGNFPPRFSGLQFPNYSSELNVNALELDDSALYLCASSLDRGASPLHFGNGTRLTVT.

V and J are TRBV19 and TRBJ2-6, with D possibly TRBD1 on 6 matching bases. Trimming stripped 1 base from V and 2 bases from J, with 21 bases between. This CDR3 has 20 residues. Germline CDR1 LNHDA, CDR2 SQIVND (reference sequence). This CDR3 reads CASSIGQEARESTGANVLTF. In DNA form, the CDR3 reads TGTGCCAGTAGTATAGGACAGGAAGCGAGGGAGTCCACTGGGGCCAACGTCCTGACTTTC.

In its sample, this clone was seen a few times. This chain connects TRBV5-6 to TRBJ2-5, with TRBD1 identical over 7 bases. The CDR3 sequence is 17 residues long. The germline V gene encodes CDR1 SGHDT and CDR2 YYEEEE. Unmatched junction bases numbered 14, after V lost 3 bases and J lost 3 bases. This chain's CDR3 is CASSYLQGIPVEETQYF. The CDR3 bases are TGTGCCAGCAGCTACTTACAGGGGATTCCGGTAGAAGAGACCCAGTACTTC. Full variable domain (missing parts from reference TRBV5-6 and TRBJ2-5): DAGVTQSPTHLIKTRGQQVTLRCSPKSGHDTVSWYQQALGQGPQFIFQYYEEEERQRGNFPDRFSGHQFPNYSSELNVNALLLGDSALYLCASSYLQGIPVEETQYFGPGTRLLVL.

This clone was recorded only once. This rearrangement joins TRBV9 to TRBJ1-1; D is ambiguous. This CDR3 has 13 amino acids. Germline V gene data show CDR1 as SGDLS and CDR2 as YYNGEE. V dropped 1 base and J dropped 1 base, with 5 bases sitting between them. CDR3 residues: CASSVWGNTEAFF. Here the CDR3 DNA reads TGTGCCAGCAGCGTATGGGGGAACACTGAAGCTTTCTTT.

V is TRBV6-4 and J is TRBJ1-2, with a possible D match to TRBD1 (6 bases). Per germline, CDR1 MRHNA and CDR2 SNTAGT. The length of the CDR3 is 17 residues. The germline V and J ends were trimmed by 0 bases and 6 bases, with 20 bases remaining between them. Written as DNA, the CDR3 is TGTGCCAGCAGTGACTCGAGAGACAGGCTATCCCCGAATGGCTACACCTTC. Residues: CASSDSRDRLSPNGYTF.

Here the CDR3 reads CASSERGVEYF. The CDR3 nucleotides read TGCGCCAGCAGTGAGCGTGGGGTTGAGTATTTT. This chain joins TRBV10-2 and TRBJ2-3; D call uncertain. Per the germline V gene, CDR1 is WSHSY and CDR2 is SAAADI. The CDR3 spans 11 residues. Trimming cost V 2 bases and J 13 bases, with 10 bases left between them.

This chain links TRBV4-3 with TRBJ1-2; 8 positions match TRBD1. CDR1 and CDR2 from the germline V gene are LGHNA and YSLEER. The CDR3 has 18 amino acids. V lost 0 bases to trimming and J lost 4 bases; unmatched junction nucleotides: 13. CDR3 protein: CASSQDRSRGPPAYGYTF. Here the CDR3 DNA reads TGCGCCAGCAGCCAAGATCGGAGCAGGGGGCCGCCTGCCTATGGCTACACCTTC.

The rearrangement uses TRBV6-4 and TRBJ2-1; 9 bases map to TRBD1. Germline CDR1 reads MRHNA; CDR2 reads SNTAGT. This CDR3 has 12 residues. With V trimmed by 6 bases and J by 7 bases, 1 base remained unmatched. The CDR3 nucleotides read TGTGCCAGCAGCGGGACAGGGAATGAGCAGTTCTTC. It yields the protein CASSGTGNEQFF.

CDR3 residues: CASSELNTEAFF. The CDR3 DNA sequence: TGTGCCAGCAGCGAACTGAACACTGAAGCTTTCTTT. The chain couples TRBV5-4 to TRBJ1-1; D gene uncertain. The V end was cut by 4 bases, the J end by 0 bases, with 4 bases between. Per the germline V gene, CDR1 is SGHNT and CDR2 is YYREEE (reference sequence). The CDR3 has 12 residues.

This chain links TRBV2 with TRBJ2-5; no reliable D call. V was pared by 3 bases and J by 2 bases, with 10 bases between. The CDR3 is made up of 14 amino acids. In germline, CDR1 is SNHLY, CDR2 FYNNEI. The CDR3 DNA is TGTGCCAGCAGTGAGTGGGTTGGGCAAGAGACCCAGTACTTC. Translated, it gives CASSEWVGQETQYF.

V usage is TRBV6-5 and J usage is TRBJ1-6, with 9 bases lining up with TRBD1. Trimming at V came to 2 bases and at J to 6 bases, leaving 2 bases not matched to a gene. Germline V gives CDR1 MNHEY, CDR2 SVGAGI. The CDR3 runs to 15 residues. CDR3 amino acids: CASSYEQGANSPLHF. For the CDR3, the DNA is TGTGCCAGCAGTTACGAACAGGGGGCTAATTCACCCCTCCACTTT.

Written as DNA, the CDR3 is TGTGCCAGCAGTCCATTCCAGGGATTCGACGAGCAGTACTTC. Protein product: CASSPFQGFDEQYF. This rearrangement joins TRBV28 to TRBJ2-7, with D possibly matching TRBD1 (5 bases). Trimming pared 5 bases from V and 5 bases from J, leaving 16 bases between. Germline CDR1 MDHEN, CDR2 SYDVKM. CDR3 size: 14 residues.

The V gene is TRBV15, the J gene TRBJ2-1; TRBD1 or TRBD2 may be the D gene (5 bases each). This CDR3 has 15 residues. V lost 2 bases, J lost 6 bases, and 14 bases lay in between. The germline V gene encodes CDR1 LNHNV and CDR2 YYDKDF (reference sequence). The chain's CDR3 is CATSRMSGPLNEQFF. CDR3 DNA: TGTGCCACCAGCAGAATGTCGGGACCCCTCAATGAGCAGTTCTTC.

The chain couples TRBV2 to TRBJ2-3; 9 positions agree with TRBD2. This CDR3 has 15 residues. Germline V gives CDR1 SNHLY, CDR2 FYNNEI. The ends lost 2 bases at V and 2 bases at J; junction bases unmatched: 2. CDR3 DNA: TGTGCCAGCAGTGAATTAGCGGGGGTCACAGATACGCAGTATTTT. Its translation: CASSELAGVTDTQYF.

The V and J genes are TRBV27 and TRBJ1-1; D gene unclear. The V gene's germline CDR1 is MNHEY and CDR2 SMNVEV (reference sequence). The CDR3 sequence is 14 residues long. The V and J ends lost 6 bases and 6 bases respectively, with 17 bases between them. This chain's CDR3 is CASSYLGGVAEAFF. The CDR3, as DNA: TGTGCCAGCAGCTATTTAGGTGGCGTGGCTGAAGCTTTCTTT.

This rearrangement joins TRBV30 to TRBJ1-5; possible D gene TRBD1, 6 bases. The germline V gene has CDR1 GTSNPN and CDR2 SVGIG (reference sequence). The CDR3 loop spans 17 amino acids. V gave up 2 bases and J gave up 0 bases, with 17 bases separating them. The CDR3, as DNA: TGTGCCTGGAGTATGAACGGGGGGACACATAGCAATCAGCCCCAGCATTTT. Translated: CAWSMNGGTHSNQPQHF. Complete variable domain (other parts from reference TRBV30 and TRBJ1-5): SQTIHQWPATLVQPVGSPLSLECTVEGTSNPNLYWYRQAAGRGLQLLFYSVGIGQISSEVPQNLSASRPQDRQFILSSKKLLLSDSGFYLCAWSMNGGTHSNQPQHFGDGTRLSIL.

By share, this clone ranks as medium-sized. The CDR3 bases are TGTGCCAGTAGCAATGGACGGGGAAACACCATATATTTT. Its translation: CASSNGRGNTIYF. The chain links TRBV19 to TRBJ1-3; D unresolved. This CDR3 is 13 amino acids long. The V gene lost 6 bases and the J gene lost 4 bases, with 10 bases spanning the gap. Germline CDR1 and CDR2: LNHDA and SQIVND (reference sequence).

This clone was recorded a few times. The chain is built from TRBV6-5 and TRBJ1-5; possibly TRBD1 for D (6 bases). The CDR3 consists of 15 residues. Germline CDR1 MNHEY, CDR2 SVGAGI. V was pared by 0 bases and J by 7 bases, with 13 bases between. This chain's CDR3 is CASSYSQGYGQPQHF. The CDR3 DNA reads TGTGCCAGCAGTTACTCACAGGGATATGGACAGCCCCAGCATTTT.

This clone came up once. J is TRBJ1-3 and V is TRBV28; TRBD1 agrees at 7 bases. CDR1 and CDR2 from the germline V gene are MDHEN and SYDVKM. Losses at the gene ends were 7 bases for V and 4 bases for J; bases not matched to a gene: 7. The CDR3 spans 14 residues. Here the CDR3 reads CASTLGGEGNTIYF. DNA of the CDR3: TGTGCCAGCACCTTAGGGGGCGAGGGAAACACCATATATTTT.

This clone was counted a single time. The V and J genes are TRBV19 and TRBJ1-1; D gene unclear. V was cut by 5 bases and J by 0 bases, with 7 bases left in between. CDR1 is LNHDA and CDR2 is SQIVND in the germline V gene (reference sequence). The CDR3 loop spans 13 amino acids. The CDR3 sequence is CASSLTVNTEAFF. The CDR3, as DNA: TGTGCCAGTAGTTTAACAGTGAACACTGAAGCTTTCTTT.

This clone has just one count. This chain joins TRBV5-5 and TRBJ1-1; D not certain. The V gene's germline CDR1 is SGHKS and CDR2 YYEKEE (reference sequence). This CDR3 has 14 amino acids. Trimming took off 2 bases at V and 1 base at J, with 9 bases between the two ends. The CDR3 loop reads CASSLSAANTEAFF. In nucleotides, the CDR3 is TGTGCCAGCAGCTTATCTGCAGCGAACACTGAAGCTTTCTTT.

This clone occurred once. J is TRBJ2-3 and V is TRBV19; 7 bases fit TRBD2. The CDR3 contains 14 residues. V was clipped by 7 bases and J by 4 bases; unmatched bases: 8. Germline V CDR1 and CDR2: LNHDA, SQIVND (reference sequence). In DNA form, the CDR3 reads TGTGCCAGTAACCCGGGGGGTAGTGCAGATACGCAGTATTTT. The encoded protein is CASNPGGSADTQYF.

This chain connects TRBV28 to TRBJ2-1; 8 bases align to TRBD2. The CDR3 contains 18 residues. After removal of 4 bases from V and 4 bases from J, the junction contained 15 bases not matched to a gene. The germline CDR1 and CDR2 sequences are MDHEN and SYDVKM. The CDR3 coding sequence is TGTGCCAGCAGTTCTCCTAAGCGGCTAGCGGGCAGTTACAATGAGCAGTTCTTC. Its protein is CASSSPKRLAGSYNEQFF.

This chain links TRBV29-1 with TRBJ2-2, with a possible D match to TRBD2 (5 bases). V was shortened by 4 bases and J by 1 base, with 7 bases between the two germline ends. This CDR3 region has 13 residues. Germline V CDR1 and CDR2: SQVTM, ANQGSEA. In DNA, the CDR3 is TGCAGCGTTGTTCGGGAGAACACCGGGGAGCTGTTTTTT. Translated: CSVVRENTGELFF.

The CDR3 protein is CASQHRGSTGELFF. In DNA, the CDR3 is TGTGCCAGCCAACACAGGGGGTCCACCGGGGAGCTGTTTTTT. The chain employs TRBV9 and TRBJ2-2; 8 nucleotides match TRBD1. The CDR3 length is 14 residues. CDR1 is SGDLS and CDR2 is YYNGEE in the germline V gene. V gave up 7 bases and J gave up 4 bases; unmatched junction bases: 6.

This CDR3 reads CASSLAVGRVNEQFF. The CDR3, as DNA: TGTGCCAGCAGCTTAGCGGTGGGGAGGGTCAATGAGCAGTTCTTC. The chain combines TRBV7-9 with TRBJ2-1, with TRBD2 matching 7 bases. Germline CDR1 is SEHNR and CDR2 is FQNEAQ (reference sequence). The CDR3 is made up of 15 amino acids. The V gene end was trimmed by 0 bases and the J gene end by 6 bases; junction bases not matched to a gene: 5.